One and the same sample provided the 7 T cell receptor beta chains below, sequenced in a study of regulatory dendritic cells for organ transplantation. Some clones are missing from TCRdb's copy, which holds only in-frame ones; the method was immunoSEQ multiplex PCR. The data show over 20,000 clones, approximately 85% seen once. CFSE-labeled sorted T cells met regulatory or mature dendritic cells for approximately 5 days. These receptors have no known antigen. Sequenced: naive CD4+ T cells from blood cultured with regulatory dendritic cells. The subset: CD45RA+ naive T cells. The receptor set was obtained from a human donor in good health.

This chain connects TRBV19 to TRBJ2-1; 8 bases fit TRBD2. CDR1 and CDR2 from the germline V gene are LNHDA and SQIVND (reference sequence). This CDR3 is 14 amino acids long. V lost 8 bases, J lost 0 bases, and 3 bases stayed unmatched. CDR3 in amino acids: CASRGGGSYNEQFF. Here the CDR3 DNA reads TGTGCCAGTCGGGGGGGCGGCTCCTACAATGAGCAGTTCTTC.

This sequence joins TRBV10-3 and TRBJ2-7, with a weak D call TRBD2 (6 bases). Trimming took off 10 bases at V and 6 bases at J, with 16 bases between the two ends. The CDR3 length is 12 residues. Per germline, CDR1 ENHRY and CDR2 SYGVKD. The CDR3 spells CATAGSDGEQYF. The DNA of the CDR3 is TGTGCCACCGCGGGATCGGACGGCGAGCAGTACTTC.

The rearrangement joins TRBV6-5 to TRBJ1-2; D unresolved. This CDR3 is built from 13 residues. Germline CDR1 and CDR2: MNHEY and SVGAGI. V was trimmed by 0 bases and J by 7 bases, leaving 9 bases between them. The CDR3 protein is CASSYSTGSGYTF. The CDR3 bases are TGTGCCAGCAGTTACTCGACGGGGAGTGGCTACACCTTC.

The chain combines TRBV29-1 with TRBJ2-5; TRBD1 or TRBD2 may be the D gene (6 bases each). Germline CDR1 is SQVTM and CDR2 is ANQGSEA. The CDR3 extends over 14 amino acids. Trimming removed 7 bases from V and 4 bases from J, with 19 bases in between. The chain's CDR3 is CSALWGARRETQYF. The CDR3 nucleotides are TGCAGCGCCCTGTGGGGGGCGCGGAGAGAGACCCAGTACTTC. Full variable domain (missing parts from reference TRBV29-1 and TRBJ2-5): SAVISQKPSRDICQRGTSLTIQCQVDSQVTMMFWYRQQPGQSLTLIATANQGSEATYESGFVIDKFPISRPNLTFSTLTVSNMSPEDSSIYLCSALWGARRETQYFGPGTRLLVL.

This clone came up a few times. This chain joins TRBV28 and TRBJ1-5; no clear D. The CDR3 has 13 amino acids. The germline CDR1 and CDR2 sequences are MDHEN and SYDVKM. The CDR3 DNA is TGTGGGGCCGACTATGGAAATAATCAGCCCCAGCATTTT. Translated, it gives CGADYGNNQPQHF.

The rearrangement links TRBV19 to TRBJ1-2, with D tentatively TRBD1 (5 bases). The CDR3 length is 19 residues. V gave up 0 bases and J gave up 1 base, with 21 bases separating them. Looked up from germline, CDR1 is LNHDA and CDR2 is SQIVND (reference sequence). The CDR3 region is CASSIDFALRGRNNYGYTF. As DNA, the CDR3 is TGTGCCAGTAGTATAGATTTTGCTCTGAGGGGACGGAATAACTATGGCTACACCTTC.

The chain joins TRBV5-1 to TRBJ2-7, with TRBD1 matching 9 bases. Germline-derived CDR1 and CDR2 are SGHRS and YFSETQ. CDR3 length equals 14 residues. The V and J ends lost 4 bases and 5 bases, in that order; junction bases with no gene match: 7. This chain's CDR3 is CASSPPGQGDEQYF. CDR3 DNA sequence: TGCGCCAGCAGCCCACCGGGACAGGGAGACGAGCAGTACTTC.